The 18 T cell receptor beta chains below all came from one sample that was sequenced in a study of metastatic and nonmetastatic thyroid tumors. Thyroid surgery was performed in patients who had received no treatment beforehand. From the PCR reads, TCRdb re-called clones with MiXCR. Here the sample spans under 35,000 clones, 17% being singletons. The sequencing sample was made of blood. The receptors shown here come from a female donor with papillary thyroid cancer or a benign thyroid nodule (not recorded which). Some clones in this sample may be carry-over from other donors' samples.

This clone was recorded at least ten times. The J gene is TRBJ2-5, the V gene TRBV5-1; D is unresolved. In germline, CDR1 is SGHRS, CDR2 YFSETQ. CDR3 length: 15 amino acids. V lost 2 bases, J lost 2 bases, and 13 bases lay in between. The CDR3 DNA reads as TGCGCCAGCAGCTTAGCCCTAAGCAGGCAAGAGACCCAGTACTTC. This encodes CASSLALSRQETQYF.

This clone showed up many times. J is TRBJ2-7 and V is TRBV12-3 or TRBV12-4; no firm D call. The CDR3 covers 15 residues. Trimming removed 4 bases from V and 3 bases from J, with 16 bases in between. This chain's CDR3 is CASSWAARANYEQYF. The CDR3 bases are TGTGCCAGCAGTTGGGCAGCTCGGGCGAACTACGAGCAGTACTTC.

The sample holds many counts of this clone. The chain links TRBV20-1 to TRBJ1-1, with 9 bases identical to TRBD1. Trimming at V came to 5 bases and at J to 5 bases, leaving 9 bases not matched to a gene. CDR1 is DFQATT, CDR2 SNEGSKA, per germline (reference sequence). The CDR3 loop spans 14 amino acids. The DNA for the CDR3 is TGCAGTGCTGACAGGGGGGTCTTGGGAACTGAAGCTTTCTTT. It yields the protein CSADRGVLGTEAFF.

This clone was counted at least ten times. CDR3 loop: CASSLVGVTSGNTIYF. CDR3 coding DNA: TGTGCCAGCAGCTTAGTGGGGGTGACCTCTGGAAACACCATATATTTT. V usage is TRBV7-8 and J usage is TRBJ1-3; D possibly corresponds to TRBD1 (5 bases). Germline V gene sequence: CDR1 SGHVS, CDR2 FQNEAQ. The CDR3 is made up of 16 amino acids. The V gene lost 1 base and the J gene lost 0 bases, with 10 bases spanning the gap.

This clone was seen many times. The genes are TRBV2 and TRBJ2-7, with TRBD1 matching 10 bases. This CDR3 region has 13 residues. Germline CDR1 SNHLY, CDR2 FYNNEI. Germline trimming cut 9 bases from V and 2 bases from J; bases unmatched to any gene: 4. CDR3: CASTGTGAYEQYF. DNA for the CDR3: TGTGCCAGTACCGGGACAGGGGCCTACGAGCAGTACTTC.

Comments on this clone: This clone may be a read error of a much larger clone one base away. The chain couples TRBV28 to TRBJ2-4, with D perhaps matching TRBD1 or TRBD2 (5 bases each). The CDR3 totals 11 residues. Trimming left V 4 bases short and J 9 bases short, with 7 bases between. Germline V gives CDR1 MDHEN, CDR2 SYDVKM. The CDR3 loop reads CASSSGSIQYF. The CDR3 DNA reads TGTGCCAGCAGTTCAGGGAGCATTCAGTACTTC.

This clone was observed a few times. This may be a read error, as it is one base from a much larger clone. J is TRBJ2-1 and V is TRBV12-3 or TRBV12-4; D not resolved. The CDR3 extends over 16 amino acids. V was clipped by 7 bases and J by 6 bases, with 22 bases between them. The CDR3 coding sequence is TGTGCCAGCAAAAATGTCCCGGGCCGAGATGGCAATGAGCAGTTCTTC. It yields the protein CASKNVPGRDGNEQFF.

On this clone itself: This may arise from a read error, as a much more abundant clone is one base away. Different DNA sequences within this sample yield the same CDR3. The rearrangement joins TRBV10-2 to TRBJ2-7, with D maybe TRBD1 (5 bases). Germline V gives CDR1 WSHSY, CDR2 SAAADI. The V and J ends lost 6 bases and 6 bases respectively, with 15 bases between them. This CDR3 spans 13 amino acids. The CDR3 coding sequence is TGCGCCAGCAGGGACACCCCAACCTGCGAGCAGTACTTC. Translated: CASRDTPTCEQYF.

A word on this clone: Germline and junction disagree at one end, which may indicate a read error. The chain is built from TRBV5-1 and TRBJ2-2; weak D call: TRBD1 (5 bases). CDR3 length: 14 amino acids. Germline values: CDR1 SGHRS, CDR2 YFSETQ. The CDR3 nucleotides are TGCGCCAGTAGCTTCCTCCAGGGCACCGGGGAGCTGTTTTTT. It codes for CASSFLQGTGELFF.

The chain has TRBV7-2 and TRBJ2-7; 9 bases fit TRBD1. Germline CDR1 is SGHTA and CDR2 is FQGNSA. With 4 bases clipped from V and 3 bases from J, the junction kept 22 bases outside the gene matches. The CDR3 runs 20 residues. The CDR3 spells CASSYRDREVTRAENYEQYF. In DNA form, the CDR3 reads TGTGCCAGCAGCTACCGGGACAGGGAGGTCACAAGAGCGGAGAACTACGAGCAGTACTTC.

Comment on this clone: At one end, the junction sequence differs from germline, possibly due to a read error. V is TRBV5-4 and J is TRBJ2-2; 9 bases line up with TRBD1. This CDR3 contains 17 residues. CDR1 is SGHNT, CDR2 YYREEE, per germline (reference sequence). DNA for the CDR3: TGTACCAGCAGCTTGGTTGGGACAGGGCGCGGATCCGGGGAGCTGTTTTTT. Translation gives CTSSLVGTGRGSGELFF.

This clone was seen repeatedly, ten times or more. The chain carries TRBV7-6 and TRBJ1-1; D is unclear. There are 13 residues in the CDR3. Trimming left V 1 base short and J 7 bases short, with 10 bases between. Germline assignment: CDR1 SGHVS and CDR2 FNYEAQ. The CDR3 DNA reads TGTGCCAGCAGCTTAGGAGGTATTGATGAAGCTTTCTTT. Translation gives CASSLGGIDEAFF.

The chain joins TRBV30 to TRBJ1-1; D is ambiguous. V gave up 3 bases and J gave up 4 bases, with 12 bases separating them. This CDR3 spans 13 amino acids. Looked up from germline, CDR1 is GTSNPN and CDR2 is SVGIG (reference sequence). The CDR3 DNA reads as TGTGCCTGGAGGCCGGGTGGCGGCACTGAAGCTTTCTTT. Amino acids: CAWRPGGGTEAFF.

This clone appeared a single time. The rearrangement links TRBV30 to TRBJ1-5; D gene ambiguous. Trimming stripped 2 bases from V and 4 bases from J, with 15 bases between. CDR1 GTSNPN and CDR2 SVGIG come from the germline V gene (reference sequence). This CDR3 comprises 15 residues. The CDR3 protein is CAWSPSYAGNQPQHF. The CDR3 nucleotides are TGTGCCTGGAGTCCAAGCTATGCGGGGAATCAGCCCCAGCATTTT.

This clone was seen many times. The CDR3 DNA reads as TGTGCCAGCAGTTACGTGTTTGGGGACCACGAGCAGTACTTC. Protein: CASSYVFGDHEQYF. The V gene is TRBV6-6, the J gene TRBJ2-7, with D perhaps assigned TRBD1 or TRBD2 (5 bases each). Germline lookup yields CDR1 MNHNY and CDR2 SVGAGI (reference sequence). Trimming shortened V by 2 bases and J by 5 bases, and 13 bases separated the two germline ends. The CDR3 runs to 14 residues.

At least ten counts were recorded for this clone. The V gene is TRBV29-1, the J gene TRBJ2-5, with 9 bases that match TRBD2. The CDR3 extends over 12 amino acids. V was pared by 7 bases and J by 5 bases, with 5 bases of the junction left unmatched. Germline CDR1 and CDR2: SQVTM and ANQGSEA. The CDR3 DNA follows: TGCAGCGCGGGACTAGCTTTGGAGACCCAGTACTTC. Residues: CSAGLALETQYF.

The table lists this clone with many counts. The rearrangement links TRBV20-1 to TRBJ2-1; TRBD1 or TRBD2 may be the D gene (5 bases each). The V end lost 7 bases, the J end lost 5 bases, and 9 bases lay between the germline ends. The CDR3 loop spans 11 amino acids. Germline V gives CDR1 DFQATT, CDR2 SNEGSKA (reference sequence). CDR3 sequence (DNA): TGCAGTGTCCGGGACCACAATGAGCAGTTCTTC. Translation: CSVRDHNEQFF.

In this sample, this clone turned up many times. The chain is built from TRBV7-9 and TRBJ2-7; TRBD1 agrees at 8 bases. Per germline, CDR1 SEHNR and CDR2 FQNEAQ (reference sequence). The V segment lost 5 bases and the J segment 2 bases; nucleotides outside the gene matches: 5. The length of the CDR3 is 14 residues. The CDR3 region is CASSPGTGAYEQYF. The CDR3 DNA reads as TGTGCCAGCAGCCCAGGGACAGGAGCCTACGAGCAGTACTTC.